This TCR beta chain was recovered during a study of T cell responses to AZD1222 COVID-19 vaccine. Study-level points and caveats: At study baseline, merely more than 5 AZD1222 recipients were seropositive. Donor demographics were predominantly white British with a female majority; clonal diversity may be underestimated.

A word on this clone: Its specificity is unknown.

V shed 0 bases and J shed 2 bases, with 4 bases lying between them. Looked up from germline, CDR1 is SGDLS and CDR2 is YYNGEE. CDR3 length equals 13 residues. The table came from immunoSEQ multiplex PCR; TCRdb's copy has only in-frame clones and leaves some out. The table has about 130,000 clones, 80% to 95% seen once; the top ten hold roughly 1%. This TCR derives from an adult who received the AZD1222 COVID-19 vaccine. The sequencing here drew on peripheral blood, taken 28 days after the second AZD1222 dose. The chain is built from TRBV9 and TRBJ2-3; D is unclear. The CDR3, as DNA: TGTGCCAGCAGCGTAGACTTCACAGATACGCAGTATTTT. It yields the protein CASSVDFTDTQYF.